This passage covers 24 T cell receptor beta chains from one sample sequenced in a study of blood T cell repertoires in COVID-19. The method was immunoSEQ multiplex PCR; TCRdb's version includes in-frame clones alone and lacks a portion of them. The top ten clones hold approximately 9.4% of a sample with under 300,000 clones, approximately 80% of them seen once. Material: peripheral blood. Receptor source: a woman of 80 years or more with acute or convalescent COVID-19.

The chain couples TRBV6-6 to TRBJ2-3, with 8 bases identical to TRBD1. With 2 bases clipped from V and 0 bases from J, the junction kept 4 bases outside the gene matches. The CDR3 has 16 amino acids. Germline CDR1 and CDR2: MNHNY and SVGAGI (reference sequence). The CDR3 loop is CASSYGTGSSTDTQYF. The CDR3, as DNA: TGTGCCAGCAGTTACGGGACAGGTTCTAGCACAGATACGCAGTATTTT.

This chain links TRBV11-3 with TRBJ2-2; tentative D call: TRBD2 (6 bases). Germline V gene lookup returns CDR1 SGHNT and CDR2 YENEEA. V dropped 5 bases and J dropped 5 bases, with 12 bases sitting between them. The CDR3 totals 14 residues. The CDR3 region has the DNA TGTGCCAGCAGCCTCGTAGCGGAAACCGGGGAGCTGTTTTTT. Translated: CASSLVAETGELFF.

This clone is a singleton in its sample. The rearrangement uses TRBV9 and TRBJ2-2; no clear D. The V end lost 2 bases, the J end lost 0 bases, and 2 bases lay between the germline ends. This CDR3 has 13 residues. Germline CDR1 is SGDLS and CDR2 is YYNGEE. The CDR3 DNA follows: TGTGCCAGCAGCGTTACGAACACCGGGGAGCTGTTTTTT. Protein product: CASSVTNTGELFF.

This clone has a single count. This sequence joins TRBV7-9 and TRBJ2-3; maybe TRBD2 (7 bases). Germline V gene data show CDR1 as SEHNR and CDR2 as FQNEAQ (reference sequence). CDR3 size: 15 residues. V lost 7 bases and J 2 bases, leaving 16 bases between the germline ends. The CDR3 sequence is CASIGGGSNTDTQYF. The DNA for the CDR3 is TGTGCCAGCATAGGGGGGGGGTCTAACACAGATACGCAGTATTTT. The variable domain in full, completed from reference TRBV7-9 and TRBJ2-3, reads DTGVSQNPRHKITKRGQNVTFRCDPISEHNRLYWYRQTLGQGPEFLTYFQNEAQLEKSRLLSDRFSAERPKGSFSTLEIQRTEQGDSAMYLCASIGGGSNTDTQYFGPGTRLTVL.

The chain carries TRBV4-2 and TRBJ1-1; D remains unclear. The CDR3 has 14 amino acids. Per germline, CDR1 LGHNA and CDR2 YNFKEQ. The ends were cut back, 2 bases at V and 4 bases at J, with 11 bases in the middle. CDR3: CASSQRTESTEAFF. In DNA, the CDR3 is TGTGCCAGCAGCCAAAGAACAGAGAGCACTGAAGCTTTCTTT.

V gene TRBV2 combines with J gene TRBJ2-5; 9 nucleotides agree with TRBD2. J gave up 5 bases and V 5 bases, and 3 bases lay outside the gene matches. Per the germline V gene, CDR1 is SNHLY and CDR2 is FYNNEI. CDR3 length: 13 amino acids. The DNA for the CDR3 is TGTGCCAGCAGTACCGGACTAGCGGAGACCCAGTACTTC. Its translation is CASSTGLAETQYF.

This clone was counted only a few times. The chain combines TRBV19 with TRBJ2-1; 12 bases are a match to TRBD2. The CDR3 runs to 15 residues. Losses at the gene ends were 6 bases for V and 4 bases for J; bases not matched to a gene: 4. Germline CDR1 and CDR2: LNHDA and SQIVND (reference sequence). CDR3 DNA: TGTGCCAGTAGACCAACTAGCGGGGGGTACAATGAGCAGTTCTTC. Translation gives CASRPTSGGYNEQFF.

The rearrangement joins TRBV14 to TRBJ1-6, with no clear D. CDR1 is SGHDN, CDR2 FVKESK, per germline. The CDR3 has 14 residues. V was cut by 1 base and J by 5 bases, with 6 bases left in between. The DNA for the CDR3 is TGTGCCAGCAGCCAAGTCGGGAATAATTCACCCCTCCACTTT. Encoded protein: CASSQVGNNSPLHF. The full variable domain, rest sourced from reference TRBV14 and TRBJ1-6, is EAGVTQFPSHSVIEKGQTVTLRCDPISGHDNLYWYRRVMGKEIKFLLHFVKESKQDESGMPNNRFLAERTGGTYSTLKVQPAELEDSGVYFCASSQVGNNSPLHFGNGTRLTVT.

The gene calls are TRBV6-6 and TRBJ1-2, with D maybe TRBD1 (6 bases). This CDR3 region has 14 residues. CDR1 MNHNY and CDR2 SVGAGI come from the germline V gene (reference sequence). Between the trimmed V and J ends, which lost 3 bases and 6 bases, there was a span of 14 bases. The CDR3 loop reads CASSYRPGDDGYTF. CDR3 DNA: TGTGCCAGCAGTTATAGGCCAGGGGATGATGGCTACACCTTC.

The CDR3 here is CASSQDRGGSRGTEAFF. CDR3 DNA: TGCGCCAGCAGCCAGGACAGGGGAGGGTCCCGAGGCACTGAAGCTTTCTTT. The chain couples TRBV5-1 to TRBJ1-1; 9 nucleotides agree with TRBD1. The ends lost 4 bases at V and 4 bases at J; junction bases unmatched: 14. The CDR3 is made up of 17 amino acids. The germline CDR1 and CDR2 sequences are SGHRS and YFSETQ.

The chain is built from TRBV28 and TRBJ1-1; the D is unclear. V dropped 6 bases and J dropped 7 bases, with 15 bases sitting between them. Looked up from germline, CDR1 is MDHEN and CDR2 is SYDVKM. This CDR3 region has 13 residues. CDR3 region: CASRPLGAVEAFF. In nucleotides, the CDR3 is TGTGCCAGCAGGCCTTTGGGCGCAGTTGAAGCTTTCTTT.

The gene calls are TRBV7-3 and TRBJ2-2, with 9 bases lining up with TRBD2. Germline values: CDR1 SGHTA, CDR2 FQGTGA. Trimming removed 2 bases from V and 7 bases from J; junction bases left unmatched: 8. The CDR3 is 16 amino acids. This CDR3 reads CASSLFSSGALGELFF. CDR3 sequence (DNA): TGTGCCAGCAGCTTATTTTCTAGCGGGGCCCTCGGGGAGCTGTTTTTT.

The chain combines TRBV24-1 with TRBJ2-3, with TRBD2 matching 7 bases. This CDR3 is 14 amino acids long. The trim removed 6 bases at V and 4 bases at J, leaving 6 bases unmatched. Germline V gene data show CDR1 as KGHDR and CDR2 as SFDVKD. The DNA for the CDR3 is TGTGCCACCAGTCGGGGGGAGATTGCAGATACGCAGTATTTT. Translation: CATSRGEIADTQYF.

V usage is TRBV25-1 and J usage is TRBJ2-5; D is undetermined. The CDR3 has 13 residues. V dropped 6 bases and J dropped 5 bases, with 13 bases sitting between them. Germline V gene lookup returns CDR1 MGHDK and CDR2 SYGVNS. As DNA, the CDR3 is TGTGCCAGCAGCCAAACACCGTGGGAGACCCAGTACTTC. Translation: CASSQTPWETQYF. The full variable domain, in which reference TRBV25-1 and TRBJ2-5 provide the parts outside the CDR3, is EADIYQTPRYLVIGTGKKITLECSQTMGHDKMYWYQQDPGMELHLIHYSYGVNSTEKGDLSSESTVSRIRTEHFPLTLESARPSHTSQYLCASSQTPWETQYFGPGTRLLVL.

The chain has TRBV15 and TRBJ2-7; TRBD1 matches at 11 bases. The CDR3 sequence is 14 residues long. The ends lost 3 bases at V and 6 bases at J; junction bases unmatched: 4. Germline-derived CDR1 and CDR2 are LNHNV and YYDKDF (reference sequence). CDR3 nucleotide sequence: TGTGCCACCAGCAGGGGACAGGGGGTCGGCGAGCAGTACTTC. Translated: CATSRGQGVGEQYF.

The chain employs TRBV3-1 (or the pseudogene TRBV3-2) and TRBJ2-3, with TRBD2 matching over 9 bases. This CDR3 contains 18 residues. Trimming cost V 0 bases and J 3 bases; bases outside gene matches: 10. Germline V lookup: CDR1 LGHDT, CDR2 YNNKEL (reference sequence). CDR3 in amino acids: CASSQDLGGGATTDTQYF. The CDR3 nucleotides are TGTGCCAGCAGCCAAGATCTGGGCGGGGGGGCCACAACAGATACGCAGTATTTT.

V gene TRBV29-1 combines with J gene TRBJ1-3; D remains unclear. The CDR3 extends over 12 amino acids. Trimming stripped 4 bases from V and 4 bases from J, with 8 bases between. The germline CDR1 and CDR2 sequences are SQVTM and ANQGSEA. CDR3 DNA: TGCAGCGTTGGTGGGCTCGGAAACACCATATATTTT. It specifies CSVGGLGNTIYF.

This clone showed up just a few times. This CDR3 is CASSGSSSYNSPLHF. The CDR3, as DNA: TGTGCCAGCAGTGGGTCCAGCTCCTATAATTCACCCCTCCACTTT. V is TRBV2 and J is TRBJ1-6; D remains unclear. Per germline, CDR1 SNHLY and CDR2 FYNNEI. V lost 4 bases and J 0 bases, leaving 7 bases between the germline ends. The CDR3 sequence is 15 residues long.

The chain recombines TRBV30 with TRBJ2-2; D gene ambiguous. Looked up from germline, CDR1 is GTSNPN and CDR2 is SVGIG (reference sequence). V was shortened by 4 bases and J by 0 bases, with 9 bases between the two germline ends. The CDR3 runs to 14 residues. The CDR3 region is CAWTSFSNTGELFF. For the CDR3, the DNA is TGTGCCTGGACGTCCTTTTCGAACACCGGGGAGCTGTTTTTT.

The rearrangement joins TRBV19 to TRBJ2-5; the match to TRBD2 covers 7 bases. The CDR3 runs to 14 residues. Per the germline V gene, CDR1 is LNHDA and CDR2 is SQIVND (reference sequence). Trimming removed 5 bases from V and 3 bases from J; junction bases left unmatched: 6. For the CDR3, the DNA is TGTGCCAGTAGTCCCGGACTAGGCGAAGAGACCCAGTACTTC. Translated: CASSPGLGEETQYF.

V is TRBV2 and J is TRBJ2-7, with D perhaps TRBD2 (6 bases). The CDR3 extends over 13 amino acids. V was pared by 8 bases and J by 2 bases, with 13 bases between. The germline V gene has CDR1 SNHLY and CDR2 FYNNEI. The CDR3 is CASGGDHAYEQYF. The DNA for the CDR3 is TGTGCCAGCGGCGGGGACCATGCCTACGAGCAGTACTTC.

The chain has TRBV27 and TRBJ1-6, with D uncertain. This CDR3 comprises 14 residues. The germline CDR1 and CDR2 sequences are MNHEY and SMNVEV (reference sequence). V lost 2 bases, J lost 10 bases, and 12 bases lay in between. This CDR3 reads CASSLKREVSPLHF. The CDR3 bases are TGTGCCAGCAGTTTAAAGAGGGAGGTGTCACCCCTCCACTTT.

This clone was observed a few times. The chain recombines TRBV7-9 with TRBJ2-1, with D possibly TRBD1 on 6 matching bases. The CDR3 has 14 residues. Deletions cut 3 bases from V and 8 bases from J, with 14 bases between. Germline CDR1 and CDR2: SEHNR and FQNEAQ (reference sequence). The CDR3 protein is CASSFGGGLDEQFF. The CDR3 nucleotides are TGTGCCAGCAGCTTTGGGGGCGGTCTGGATGAGCAGTTCTTC.

The sample holds one count of this clone. V usage is TRBV6-5 and J usage is TRBJ1-2; D is unresolved. This CDR3 has 11 amino acids. V shed 6 bases and J shed 7 bases, with 9 bases lying between them. CDR1 and CDR2 (germline): MNHEY, SVGAGI. The CDR3 is CASSGVGGYTF. In DNA form, the CDR3 reads TGTGCCAGCAGCGGGGTAGGTGGCTACACCTTC.